These T cell receptor beta chains were read from a single sample in a study of T-cell reconstitution after alpha-beta-depleted transplantation in children. MiXCR was run by TCRdb on the PCR reads, yielding one entry per CDR3 protein. This table has 500,000 to 750,000 distinct CDR3 sequences, roughly 13% appearing once. The sample consisted of PBMCs, mostly from graft donor cells, taken 360 days after TCRalphabeta/CD19-depleted stem cell transplant. Source of these receptors: a male patient under 18 who had a stem cell transplant for acute myeloid leukemia, so the T cells may come from the graft donor. The CDR3 runs from the conserved cysteine through the conserved F or W. Each record gives: clone size, J gene, V gene, CDR3 protein. Rows give clone size only sometimes, using once, few, many, or a class for an expanded clone.

>NA|TRBJ2-5|TRBV28
CASRPTGRETQYF
>many|TRBJ1-6|TRBV27
CASLDMSSYNSPLHF
>few|TRBJ2-3|TRBV28
CASSSAGLGLPDTQYF
>few|TRBJ2-1|TRBV5-1
CASSLLGPSNEQFF
>NA|TRBJ2-3|TRBV5-1
CASSRGFSTDTQYF
>NA|TRBJ2-7|TRBV7-2
CASSLMGRLATGEQYF
>NA|TRBJ2-5|TRBV25-1
CASRNRTSGRETQYF
>NA|TRBJ2-4|TRBV28
CASSLAGVAKNIQYF
>NA|TRBJ2-1|TRBV20-1
CSARKKSGARYNEQFF
>few|TRBJ1-6|TRBV28
CASSLGTAGGSPLHF
>NA|TRBJ2-1|TRBV7-6
CASSSVRGHDNEQFF
>few|TRBJ2-1|TRBV12-5
CASGYNIGNEQFF
>NA|TRBJ2-5|TRBV21-1
CASRPKDGQETQYF
>many|TRBJ1-6|TRBV7-9
CASSSMDNSPLHF
>NA|TRBJ1-1|TRBV18
CASSPAGDWVNTEAFF
>NA|TRBJ1-5|TRBV5-1
CASSLFGDQPQHF
>many|TRBJ2-3|TRBV21-1
CASSIISGRAARDTQYF
>NA|TRBJ2-5|TRBV29-1
CSVALAGGPETQYF
>NA|TRBJ2-2|TRBV20-1
CSASPRGVGGELFF
>NA|TRBJ2-2|TRBV18
CASPRQNTGELFF
>few|TRBJ2-7|TRBV28
CASSLQGGGTGGYEQYF
>NA|TRBJ1-5|TRBV20-1
CSARWDWERPQHF
>few|TRBJ2-1|TRBV27
CASSLWGLAAYNEQFF
>many|TRBJ2-2|TRBV19
CASSATGGTGELFF
>many|TRBJ2-7|TRBV28
CASSLVVLGEQYF
>NA|TRBJ2-5|TRBV9
CASSVGGASGEETQYF
>many|TRBJ2-1|TRBV5-1
CASSLAGRNNEQFF
>once|TRBJ2-1|TRBV28
CASSLGLRGDNEQLF
>many|TRBJ2-2|TRBV28
CASSQRNTGELFF
>many|TRBJ1-2|TRBV4-2
CASSQEGHYGYTF
>many|TRBJ2-3|TRBV10-3
CAISGAGGAFTDTQYF
>few|TRBJ2-7|TRBV5-1
CASSLELSGGPILYYEQYF
>many|TRBJ2-7|TRBV20-1
CSASRRGFSYEQYF
>few|TRBJ2-7|TRBV5-4
CASSLAWRERDEQYF
>NA|TRBJ2-5|TRBV12-3/TRBV12-4
CASRPGQGARCAGETQYF
>many|TRBJ2-7|TRBV27
CASTLRGRESYEQYF
>many|TRBJ2-7|TRBV25-1
CASSDDGPYEQYF
>many|TRBJ2-1|TRBV7-9
CASSLLAGATSYNEQFF
>NA|TRBJ2-2|TRBV15
CATRAGWVTGELFF
>few|TRBJ2-5|TRBV5-5
CASSQGPMETQYF
>NA|TRBJ2-7|TRBV12-3/TRBV12-4
CASRPRTGRGEQYF
>NA|TRBJ2-2|TRBV29-1
CSVAGRGTGELFF
>NA|TRBJ2-7|TRBV19
CASTAGAGEQYF
>NA|TRBJ2-3|TRBV11-3
CASSPGTRVIDTQYF
>NA|TRBJ1-1|TRBV25-1
CASSGYRGRGGAEAFF
>few|TRBJ2-3|TRBV5-5
CASSPGTSGWDTQYF
>many|TRBJ2-1|TRBV29-1
CSARLAGGWNEQFF
>NA|TRBJ2-1|TRBV5-1
CASSAGVADEQFF
>NA|TRBJ1-1|TRBV5-6
CASSLDPGGGTEAFF
>few|TRBJ2-2|TRBV30
CAWSVPGGANTGELFF
>NA|TRBJ1-5|TRBV28
CASSSLSGGSVGNQPQHF
>NA|TRBJ2-1|TRBV2
CASSEGVGILNNEQFF
>few|TRBJ1-5|TRBV24-1
CATSDLTNQPQHF
>few|TRBJ2-1|TRBV18
CASSLSASAGSWYEQFF